This is a list of T cell receptor beta chains from one sample in a study of identical twins. TCRdb used MiXCR to reprocess the 5' RACE reads, holding one entry per CDR3 protein. The repertoire has roughly 570,000 distinct CDR3 sequences, nearly 10% of them found once; the top ten carry around 3.1%. The sample was also reused in another study, on yellow fever vaccine responses in identical twins.

The sample consisted of PBMCs. These receptor sequences come from a woman in her late teens or twenties in good health. Both conserved end residues are part of each CDR3. Fields, in order: V gene, J gene, CDR3 protein.

v_call: TRBV3-1
j_call: TRBJ2-7
cdr3_aa: CASSHGVHEQYF

v_call: TRBV7-9
j_call: TRBJ2-7
cdr3_aa: CASSVAGQTYEQYF

v_call: TRBV20-1
j_call: TRBJ2-7
cdr3_aa: CSATLRGQINYEQYF

v_call: TRBV7-2
j_call: TRBJ2-7
cdr3_aa: CASSLQGGISYEQYF

v_call: TRBV5-1
j_call: TRBJ2-1
cdr3_aa: CASSWGQASSYNEQFF

v_call: TRBV7-6
j_call: TRBJ2-2
cdr3_aa: CASSFEAGFGELFF

v_call: TRBV20-1
j_call: TRBJ2-1
cdr3_aa: CSARVAGGSSSYNEQFF

v_call: TRBV10-3
j_call: TRBJ2-7
cdr3_aa: CAISEQRDPTYEQYF

v_call: TRBV6-1
j_call: TRBJ1-2
cdr3_aa: CASSPTGNYGYTF

v_call: TRBV29-1
j_call: TRBJ2-1
cdr3_aa: CSVTSPGLTTHNEQFF

v_call: TRBV25-1
j_call: TRBJ2-3
cdr3_aa: CASSESGPTDTQYF

v_call: TRBV15
j_call: TRBJ2-3
cdr3_aa: CATSRVSTDTQYF

v_call: TRBV24-1
j_call: TRBJ2-7
cdr3_aa: CATSDPRDGSYEQYF

v_call: TRBV7-8
j_call: TRBJ2-1
cdr3_aa: CASSLMVITYVDEQFF

v_call: TRBV29-1
j_call: TRBJ2-1
cdr3_aa: CSVGVGGLEQFF

v_call: TRBV3-1
j_call: TRBJ1-1
cdr3_aa: CASSHPGRGTEAFF

v_call: TRBV25-1
j_call: TRBJ2-5
cdr3_aa: CASSGLGFETQYF

v_call: TRBV5-6
j_call: TRBJ2-2
cdr3_aa: CASSSYDSNTGELFF

v_call: TRBV7-8
j_call: TRBJ1-5
cdr3_aa: CASSLRAAFGNQPQHF

v_call: TRBV6-5
j_call: TRBJ2-7
cdr3_aa: CASSYSGGGQYF

v_call: TRBV3-1
j_call: TRBJ2-3
cdr3_aa: CASTQKIHLAAGGPGDTQYF

v_call: TRBV4-3
j_call: TRBJ2-2
cdr3_aa: CAAGGTGELFF

v_call: TRBV4-3
j_call: TRBJ2-7
cdr3_aa: CASSQEQVSSYEQYF

v_call: TRBV7-9
j_call: TRBJ2-1
cdr3_aa: CAGSSTGDYNEQFF

v_call: TRBV20-1
j_call: TRBJ2-5
cdr3_aa: CSAIRGGGQETQYF

v_call: TRBV5-1
j_call: TRBJ2-2
cdr3_aa: CASSQGTAPGELFF

v_call: TRBV12-3/TRBV12-4
j_call: TRBJ1-5
cdr3_aa: CASSPSRRERSNQPQHF

v_call: TRBV4-2
j_call: TRBJ2-1
cdr3_aa: CASSQDLRQGSYNEQFF

v_call: TRBV20-1
j_call: TRBJ2-5
cdr3_aa: CSASRGGSAGTTQETQYF

v_call: TRBV12-3/TRBV12-4
j_call: TRBJ2-5
cdr3_aa: CASSSGRERETQYF

v_call: TRBV20-1
j_call: TRBJ1-2
cdr3_aa: CSAQGLDYGYTF

v_call: TRBV4-1
j_call: TRBJ2-2
cdr3_aa: CASSQELGGTGELFF

v_call: TRBV15
j_call: TRBJ2-2
cdr3_aa: CATSRDMDWENTGELFF

v_call: TRBV29-1
j_call: TRBJ2-7
cdr3_aa: CSVRDRGHEQYF

v_call: TRBV21-1
j_call: TRBJ1-1
cdr3_aa: CASSKAGQPNTEAFF

v_call: TRBV20-1
j_call: TRBJ2-1
cdr3_aa: CSARDLSEGIVFF

v_call: TRBV12-3/TRBV12-4
j_call: TRBJ2-7
cdr3_aa: CASSPYSRDEQYF

v_call: TRBV15
j_call: TRBJ2-3
cdr3_aa: CATCRGKDWGPTDTQYF

v_call: TRBV10-3
j_call: TRBJ1-6
cdr3_aa: CAIRGQVGSPLHF

v_call: TRBV7-9
j_call: TRBJ1-5
cdr3_aa: CASSVDRANQPQHF

v_call: TRBV4-1
j_call: TRBJ2-7
cdr3_aa: CASSFSGTGDNRRYF

v_call: TRBV5-5
j_call: TRBJ2-2
cdr3_aa: CASSIPTGSGELFF

v_call: TRBV29-1
j_call: TRBJ2-7
cdr3_aa: CSVEARGRREQYF

v_call: TRBV20-1
j_call: TRBJ2-6
cdr3_aa: CSARNQGLAGAGANVLTF

v_call: TRBV4-2
j_call: TRBJ1-6
cdr3_aa: CASSQGRDNSPLHF

v_call: TRBV10-3
j_call: TRBJ1-2
cdr3_aa: CAISPEGDYGYTF

v_call: TRBV23-1
j_call: TRBJ2-3
cdr3_aa: CASSHPGLAATDTQYF

v_call: TRBV9
j_call: TRBJ2-2
cdr3_aa: CASRADRASNTGELFF

v_call: TRBV5-1
j_call: TRBJ1-6
cdr3_aa: CASSLLGNNSPLHF

v_call: TRBV20-1
j_call: TRBJ2-7
cdr3_aa: CSARDQAGLYEQYF

v_call: TRBV29-1
j_call: TRBJ2-1
cdr3_aa: CSVEVPQYNEQFF

v_call: TRBV12-3/TRBV12-4
j_call: TRBJ2-7
cdr3_aa: CASSLIGTAGSFYEQYF

v_call: TRBV12-3/TRBV12-4
j_call: TRBJ2-5
cdr3_aa: CASSFSGTETQYF

v_call: TRBV7-8
j_call: TRBJ2-1
cdr3_aa: CASSPAGPSYNEQFF

v_call: TRBV7-8
j_call: TRBJ1-5
cdr3_aa: CASSFSGDRGLGDQPQHF

v_call: TRBV12-5
j_call: TRBJ2-2
cdr3_aa: CASGLYRTGDVGELFF

v_call: TRBV18
j_call: TRBJ2-5
cdr3_aa: CASSRQGTTETQYF

v_call: TRBV24-1
j_call: TRBJ2-1
cdr3_aa: CATSVGQAEVGEQFF

v_call: TRBV12-3/TRBV12-4
j_call: TRBJ1-1
cdr3_aa: CASRGTPLNTEAFF